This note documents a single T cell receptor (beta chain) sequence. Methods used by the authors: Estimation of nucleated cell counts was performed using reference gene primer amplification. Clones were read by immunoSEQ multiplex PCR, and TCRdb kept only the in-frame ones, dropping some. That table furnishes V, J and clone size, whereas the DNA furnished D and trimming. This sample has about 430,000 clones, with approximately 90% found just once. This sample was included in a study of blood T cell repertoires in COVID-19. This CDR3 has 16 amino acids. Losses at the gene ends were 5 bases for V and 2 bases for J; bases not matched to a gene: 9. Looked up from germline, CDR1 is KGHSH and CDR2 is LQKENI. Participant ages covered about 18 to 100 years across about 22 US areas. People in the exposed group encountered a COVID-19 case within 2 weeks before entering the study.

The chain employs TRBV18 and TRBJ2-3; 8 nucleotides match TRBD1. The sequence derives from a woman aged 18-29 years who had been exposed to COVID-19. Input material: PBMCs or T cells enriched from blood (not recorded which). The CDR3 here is CASSTRTGLLTDTQYF. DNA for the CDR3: TGTGCCAGCTCAACACGGACAGGGCTCCTCACAGATACGCAGTATTTT.